The 13 T cell receptor beta chains reported below all come from one sample, sequenced in a study of blood T cell repertoires in COVID-19. Using immunoSEQ multiplex PCR, the repertoire was profiled, and TCRdb retains in-frame clones only, with some absent. This table holds some 400,000 clones, about 87% found once. Sequenced sample: peripheral blood. These TCRs come from a woman aged 60 to 75 with COVID-19, enrolled during active disease.

This chain connects TRBV19 to TRBJ2-2, with 7 positions matching TRBD2. With V trimmed by 7 bases and J by 0 bases, 5 bases remained unmatched. The germline V gene encodes CDR1 LNHDA and CDR2 SQIVND (reference sequence). The CDR3 length is 15 residues. CDR3 bases: TGTGCCAGTATCAGACGGGGGGCGAACACCGGGGAGCTGTTTTTT. Amino acids: CASIRRGANTGELFF.

The J gene is TRBJ2-7, the V gene TRBV10-1; TRBD1 is a possible D gene (5 bases). Trimming removed 0 bases at V and 2 bases at J, with 11 bases between. Germline V gene lookup returns CDR1 WNHNN and CDR2 SYGVQD (reference sequence). The CDR3 length is 15 residues. The CDR3 DNA follows: TGCGCCAGCAGTGAGTCGGAGACAGATCCCTACGAGCAGTACTTC. Translation gives CASSESETDPYEQYF.

A few counts support this clone. The chain employs TRBV7-2 and TRBJ1-2; 7 bases fit TRBD1. CDR1 is SGHTA, CDR2 FQGNSA, per germline. The CDR3 has 14 amino acids. The J segment lost 7 bases and the V segment lost 4 bases, leaving 9 bases of the junction unmatched. The CDR3 region is CASSSYRGQGGYTF. As DNA, the CDR3 is TGTGCCAGCAGCTCGTACAGGGGCCAGGGTGGCTACACCTTC. The whole variable domain, filled in from reference TRBV7-2 and TRBJ1-2, reads GAGVSQSPSNKVTEKGKDVELRCDPISGHTALYWYRQSLGQGLEFLIYFQGNSAPDKSGLPSDRFSAERTGGSVSTLTIQRTQQEDSAVYLCASSSYRGQGGYTFGSGTRLTVV.

This clone has only one observation. CDR3 residues: CASSLVAGGAYEQYF. CDR3 DNA sequence: TGTGCCAGCAGCTTAGTTGCCGGGGGGGCCTACGAGCAGTACTTC. This sequence joins TRBV7-2 and TRBJ2-7, with 8 bases lining up with TRBD2. The trim removed 1 base at V and 2 bases at J, leaving 4 bases unmatched. This CDR3 comprises 15 residues. The V gene's germline CDR1 is SGHTA and CDR2 FQGNSA. The whole variable domain, remainder taken from reference TRBV7-2 and TRBJ2-7, is GAGVSQSPSNKVTEKGKDVELRCDPISGHTALYWYRQSLGQGLEFLIYFQGNSAPDKSGLPSDRFSAERTGGSVSTLTIQRTQQEDSAVYLCASSLVAGGAYEQYFGPGTRLTVT.

V usage is TRBV27 and J usage is TRBJ2-3, with TRBD2 matching over 7 bases. The germline V gene has CDR1 MNHEY and CDR2 SMNVEV (reference sequence). The ends lost 8 bases at V and 6 bases at J; junction bases unmatched: 11. The CDR3 has 14 residues. CDR3 in DNA: TGTGCCAGCTCATGGGGCGGGGGTAGGGATACGCAGTATTTT. Its translation: CASSWGGGRDTQYF.

The V gene is TRBV9, the J gene TRBJ1-1, with no clear D. The V gene's germline CDR1 is SGDLS and CDR2 YYNGEE. The length of the CDR3 is 14 residues. V dropped 2 bases and J dropped 1 base, with 9 bases sitting between them. The CDR3: CASSVRAGNTEAFF. CDR3 bases: TGTGCCAGCAGCGTTAGGGCGGGGAACACTGAAGCTTTCTTT.

The chain uses TRBV19 and TRBJ1-3; D possibly corresponds to TRBD1 (5 bases). There are 17 residues in the CDR3. Germline values: CDR1 LNHDA, CDR2 SQIVND (reference sequence). CDR3 loop: CASLPSFGAPSGNTIYF. The CDR3 coding sequence is TGTGCTTCATTACCCAGTTTTGGGGCCCCCTCTGGAAACACCATATATTTT.

The V call is TRBV21-1, the J call TRBJ2-7; the table's TRBD1 call for D was not verified on the DNA. TRBV21-1 is termed a pseudogene. There are 17 residues in the CDR3. The CDR3 DNA follows: TGTGCCAGCAGCAGAACAAGTGGGACAGGGAATAAAGGGGAGCAGTACTTC. As protein: CASSRTSGTGNKGEQYF.

Turning to this clone: Other DNA variants within this sample encode the same CDR3. The chain couples TRBV10-3 to TRBJ1-1; TRBD1 might be the D (6 bases). The V end was cut by 0 bases, the J end by 0 bases, with 11 bases between. This CDR3 is built from 16 residues. Per germline, CDR1 ENHRY and CDR2 SYGVKD. The CDR3 bases are TGTGCCATCAGTGAGTCGCGGGGGGCCCTGAACACTGAAGCTTTCTTT. It yields the protein CAISESRGALNTEAFF.

V is TRBV7-9 and J is TRBJ1-1; no reliable D call. Trimming removed 7 bases at V and 8 bases at J, with 14 bases between. Looked up from germline, CDR1 is SEHNR and CDR2 is FQNEAQ (reference sequence). This CDR3 has 12 residues. The CDR3, as DNA: TGTGCCAGCATGGGAGGGCGGTTGGAAGCTTTCTTT. It translates to CASMGGRLEAFF.

This chain joins TRBV27 and TRBJ1-1; TRBD1 might be the D (6 bases). Germline lookup yields CDR1 MNHEY and CDR2 SMNVEV (reference sequence). The V end was cut by 3 bases, the J end by 4 bases, with 18 bases between. The CDR3 has 16 amino acids. The CDR3 sequence is CASSLEGGGASTEAFF. The CDR3 DNA reads as TGTGCCAGCAGTTTGGAGGGTGGGGGGGCGAGCACTGAAGCTTTCTTT.

There are a few counts of this clone. The rearrangement links TRBV7-9 to TRBJ1-5; 9 positions agree with TRBD1. From germline, CDR1 is SEHNR and CDR2 FQNEAQ (reference sequence). The V and J ends lost 1 base and 5 bases, in that order; junction bases with no gene match: 6. This CDR3 spans 16 amino acids. The CDR3 DNA reads as TGTGCCAGCAGCTTAGGCACAGGGGGCCGGGATCAGCCCCAGCATTTT. Encoded protein: CASSLGTGGRDQPQHF.

The gene calls are TRBV7-8 and TRBJ1-1; D gene ambiguous. V lost 5 bases to trimming and J lost 11 bases, with 15 bases between them. The length of the CDR3 is 12 residues. The germline V gene encodes CDR1 SGHVS and CDR2 FQNEAQ. The CDR3 here is CASSLPDESAFF. The CDR3, as DNA: TGTGCCAGCAGCCTACCCGATGAGTCGGCTTTCTTT.